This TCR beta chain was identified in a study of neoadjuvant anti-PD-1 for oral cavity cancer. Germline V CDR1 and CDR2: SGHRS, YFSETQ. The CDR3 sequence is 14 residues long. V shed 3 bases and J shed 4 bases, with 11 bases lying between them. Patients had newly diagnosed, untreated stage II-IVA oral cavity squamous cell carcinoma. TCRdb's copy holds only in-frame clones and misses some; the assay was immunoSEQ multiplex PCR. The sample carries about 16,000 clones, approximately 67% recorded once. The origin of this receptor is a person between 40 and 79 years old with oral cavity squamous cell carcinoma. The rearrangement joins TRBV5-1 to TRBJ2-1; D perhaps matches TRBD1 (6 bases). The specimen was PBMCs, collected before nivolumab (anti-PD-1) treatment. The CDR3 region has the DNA TGCGCCAGCAGCTCGATGGACAGTTACAATGAGCAGTTCTTC. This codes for CASSSMDSYNEQFF.